These 6 T cell receptor beta chains came from one sample sequenced in a study of T-cell reconstitution after alpha-beta-depleted transplantation in children (dated by TCRdb to 2016 to 2017). The method was PCR. Instrument used: Illumina HiSeq 2500. TCR library preparation used molecular barcoding, with unique molecular identifiers applied to normalize quantification of the TCRbeta repertoire. TCRdb cleaned the public reads at Q25 with fastp, built clones with MiXCR and kept in-frame beta chains. Rows with a matching CDR3 protein are joined into one entry that keeps the most common DNA and genes. In all, the sample holds roughly 340,000 distinct CDR3 sequences, and roughly 17% of those were seen once. Roughly two fifths of the sample comes from the top ten. Interpreted using the paper, the treatment or condition label stands for: allogeneic hematopoietic cell transplantation with graft depleted of TCRalphabeta T cells and CD19 B cells.

Sample: PBMCs, mostly from graft donor cells, taken 360 days after TCRalphabeta/CD19-depleted stem cell transplant. The source of these receptors is a male patient aged 2-15 years who had a stem cell transplant for acute lymphoblastic leukemia, so the T cells may come from the graft donor.

This clonotype was observed a handful of times. The chain combines TRBV12-3 or TRBV12-4 with TRBJ2-3, with 7 bases identical to TRBD2. V lost 3 bases and J lost 2; bases outside the gene matches: 5. This CDR3 has 15 amino acids. CDR3 DNA sequence: TGTGCCAGCAGTTTGGGGACTACCTACACAGATACGCAGTATTTT. Translating it yields CASSLGTTYTDTQYF.

This chain joins TRBV4-2 and TRBJ2-1, with D perhaps matching TRBD2 (6 bases). The CDR3 has 15 residues. Germline CDR1 reads LGHNA; CDR2 reads YNFKEQ. With 0 bases removed from V and 4 bases from J, the gap between germline ends came to 10 bases. This CDR3 reads CASSQEVAAYNEQFF. In DNA, the CDR3 is TGTGCCAGCAGCCAAGAGGTAGCGGCTTACAATGAGCAGTTCTTC.

In this sample, this clonotype turned up a few times. The rearrangement links TRBV28 to TRBJ2-7; D tentatively reads TRBD1 or TRBD2 (6 bases each). The germline CDR1 and CDR2 sequences are MDHEN and SYDVKM. Trimming removed 5 bases at V and 6 bases at J, with 14 bases between. There are 13 residues in the CDR3. The CDR3 sequence: CASSGVGGLEQYF. For the CDR3, the DNA is TGTGCCAGCAGTGGGGTAGGGGGGCTCGAGCAGTACTTC.

This clonotype was seen only a few times. J is TRBJ2-1 and V is TRBV28; 11 bases are a match to TRBD1. Germline V gives CDR1 MDHEN, CDR2 SYDVKM. The length of the CDR3 is 18 residues. Trimming cost V 2 bases and J 6 bases; bases outside gene matches: 12. The CDR3 coding sequence is TGTGCCAGCAGTTTAGCTGGTGCAATCGGGACAGGGGGCAATGAGCAGTTCTTC. This codes for CASSLAGAIGTGGNEQFF.

V gene TRBV4-2 combines with J gene TRBJ2-7; D remains unclear. From germline, CDR1 is LGHNA and CDR2 YNFKEQ. The CDR3 sequence is 16 residues long. V was shortened by 0 bases and J by 3 bases, with 15 bases between the two germline ends. This chain's CDR3 is CASSQDRAAEFYEQYF. CDR3 DNA: TGTGCCAGCAGCCAAGATCGCGCCGCGGAGTTCTACGAGCAGTACTTC.

V is TRBV5-1 and J is TRBJ2-5; the D is unclear. The germline CDR1 and CDR2 sequences are SGHRS and YFSETQ. The CDR3 runs to 12 residues. Trimming left V 4 bases short and J 5 bases short, with 9 bases between. The CDR3 DNA is TGCGCCAGCAGCCACATTGGGGAGACCCAGTACTTC. Translating it yields CASSHIGETQYF.